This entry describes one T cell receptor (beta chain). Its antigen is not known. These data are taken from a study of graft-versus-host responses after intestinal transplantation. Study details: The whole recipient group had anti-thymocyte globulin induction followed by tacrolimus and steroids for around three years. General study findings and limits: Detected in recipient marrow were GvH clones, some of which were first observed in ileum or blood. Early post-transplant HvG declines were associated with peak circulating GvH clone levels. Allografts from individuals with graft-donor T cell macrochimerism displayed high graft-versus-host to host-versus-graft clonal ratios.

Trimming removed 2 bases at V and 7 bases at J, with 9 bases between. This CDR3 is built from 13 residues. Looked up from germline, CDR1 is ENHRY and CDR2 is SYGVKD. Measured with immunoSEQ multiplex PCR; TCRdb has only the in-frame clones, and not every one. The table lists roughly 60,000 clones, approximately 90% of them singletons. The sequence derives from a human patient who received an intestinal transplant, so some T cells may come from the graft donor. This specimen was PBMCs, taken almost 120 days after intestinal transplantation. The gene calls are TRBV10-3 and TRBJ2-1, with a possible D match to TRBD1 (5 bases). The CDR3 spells CAISERGENEQFF. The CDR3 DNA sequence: TGTGCCATCAGTGAGAGGGGCGAGAATGAGCAGTTCTTC.